This T cell receptor (beta chain) was identified during a study of regulatory T cells in long-lasting Graves disease. Study findings and constraints: Persistent cases of Graves' showed reduced TCR diversity relative to newly diagnosed patients.

Time point here: persistent/refractory GD, antithyroid drugs over 5 years with positive TRAb. PBMC-derived RNA was used for the TCR library. Relying on iRepertoire HTBI primers and Arm-PCR of CDR3 regions, the team built TCR beta libraries. TCRdb called the multiplex PCR reads again in MiXCR, with one record for every CDR3 protein. This table has roughly 500,000 distinct CDR3 sequences, 20% to 25% appearing once. The CDR3 has 16 amino acids. Germline values: CDR1 MNHNS, CDR2 SASEGT. V was cut by 7 bases and J by 0 bases, with 13 bases left in between. In this sample, this clonotype turned up many times. Its antigen is undetermined.

The sequencing here drew on peripheral blood mononuclear cells (PBMCs), taken when the disease was refractory, from a patient treated with antithyroid drugs. The source is a female donor with Graves disease. This chain links TRBV6-1 with TRBJ2-6; D uncertain. This CDR3 reads CASKGLLPSGANVLTF. The CDR3, as DNA: TGTGCCAGCAAGGGTCTTCTGCCCTCTGGGGCCAACGTCCTGACTTTC.